Listed here is a single T cell receptor (beta chain). The data were obtained in a study of response to subunit inactivated influenza vaccine. The ends were cut back, 4 bases at V and 14 bases at J, with 13 bases in the middle. From germline, CDR1 is SGHDT and CDR2 YYEEEE. CDR3 length: 11 amino acids. In TCRdb, the RT-PCR reads were re-called with MiXCR into one record per CDR3 protein. The table has about 700,000 distinct CDR3 sequences, roughly 14% seen once. The sample was PBMCs from blood, taken 11 to 12 days after vaccination. This chain links TRBV5-6 with TRBJ2-1; D is perhaps TRBD1 or TRBD2 (6 bases each). This TCR came from a man between 45 and 60 years old who received an inactivated influenza vaccine. The DNA for the CDR3 is TGTGCCAGCAGCACCGGGGGCTGGGAGTTCTTC. This encodes CASSTGGWEFF.